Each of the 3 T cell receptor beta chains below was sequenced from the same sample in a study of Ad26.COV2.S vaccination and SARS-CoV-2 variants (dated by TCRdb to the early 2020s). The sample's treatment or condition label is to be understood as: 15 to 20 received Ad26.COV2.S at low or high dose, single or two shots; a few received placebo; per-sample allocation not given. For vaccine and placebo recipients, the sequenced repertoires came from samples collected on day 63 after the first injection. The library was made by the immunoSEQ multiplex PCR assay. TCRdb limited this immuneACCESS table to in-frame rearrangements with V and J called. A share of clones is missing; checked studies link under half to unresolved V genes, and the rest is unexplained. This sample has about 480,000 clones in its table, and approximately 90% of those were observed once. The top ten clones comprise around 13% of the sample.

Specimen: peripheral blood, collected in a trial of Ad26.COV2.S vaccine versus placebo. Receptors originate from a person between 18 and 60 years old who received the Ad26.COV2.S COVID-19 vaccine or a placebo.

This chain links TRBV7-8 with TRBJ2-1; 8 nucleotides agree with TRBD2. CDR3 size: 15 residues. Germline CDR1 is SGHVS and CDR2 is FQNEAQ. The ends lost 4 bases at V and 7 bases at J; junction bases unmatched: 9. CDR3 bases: TGTGCCAGCAGCTCCCAGCGGGAGATTCGGAATGAGCAGTTCTTC. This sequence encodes CASSSQREIRNEQFF. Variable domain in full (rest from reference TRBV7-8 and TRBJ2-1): GAGVSQSPRYKVAKRGQDVALRCDPISGHVSLFWYQQALGQGPEFLTYFQNEAQLDKSGLPSDRFFAERPEGSVSTLKIQRTQQEDSAVYLCASSSQREIRNEQFFGPGTRLTVL.

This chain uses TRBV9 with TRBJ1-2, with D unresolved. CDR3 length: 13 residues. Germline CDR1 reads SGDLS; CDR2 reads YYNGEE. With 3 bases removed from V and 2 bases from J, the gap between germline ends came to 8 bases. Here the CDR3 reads CASSGTLNYGYTF. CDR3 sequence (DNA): TGTGCCAGCAGCGGAACACTAAACTATGGCTACACCTTC.

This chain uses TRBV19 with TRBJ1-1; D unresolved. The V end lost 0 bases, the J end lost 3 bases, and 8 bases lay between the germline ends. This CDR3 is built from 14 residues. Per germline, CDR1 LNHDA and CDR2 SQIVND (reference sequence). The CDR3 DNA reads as TGTGCCAGTAGTATAGATAAATTGTACACTGAAGCTTTCTTT. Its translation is CASSIDKLYTEAFF.